The 25 T cell receptor beta chains given below trace back to one sample, sequenced in a study of tumor-infiltrating lymphocytes in primary liver carcinoma. Co-extraction of both nucleic acids (RNA and DNA) used roughly 18-32 mg of unsorted bulk tissue. With a constant-region primer, TCR beta cDNA was made from approximately 520 ng of total RNA. Three-round nested multiplex PCR performed with slightly modified ARM-PCR produced the TCR beta libraries. With TRBV1-TRBV30 forward primers and a C-beta reverse primer, the first two PCR rounds were run for roughly 10 cycles each. MiXCR, run by TCRdb on the multiplex PCR reads, gives a single entry per CDR3 protein. The sample records tens of thousands of distinct CDR3 sequences, 71% being singletons. Sequences were obtained from liver tumor tissue from sampling region 4. Subset meaning: tumor region T4, right-lateral pole. These TCRs come from a woman aged 55-69 years with primary liver carcinoma and hepatitis B virus infection.

In this sample, this clonotype turned up a few times. One end of the junction is discordant with germline, which a read error may explain. The chain combines TRBV29-1 with TRBJ2-3, with 11 nucleotides matching TRBD2. The CDR3 is 15 amino acids. CDR1 is SQVTM, CDR2 ANQGSEA, per germline. CDR3 nucleotides: TGCGGCGTTGAACCGACTAGCGGGGGCACAGATACGCAGTATTTT. It is translated as CGVEPTSGGTDTQYF.

This clonotype occurred once. The CDR3 ends on some other residue instead of the conserved phenylalanine or tryptophan, so this is likely a read error. Because the CDR3's place on the DNA is in doubt, the DNA is left out and the CDR3 is given as listed by TCRdb. The chain uses TRBV11-3 and TRBJ2-3; the table's D call TRBD1 went unverified against the DNA. The CDR3 numbers 14 amino acids, ends counted. Germline V gives CDR1 SGHNT, CDR2 YENEEA. The CDR3 loop is CASSLTHGADTQCY.

This clonotype occurred many times. The chain is built from TRBV28 and TRBJ1-1; D is uncertain. Germline CDR1 and CDR2: MDHEN and SYDVKM. V was shortened by 6 bases and J by 1 base, with 9 bases between the two germline ends. This CDR3 spans 13 amino acids. The CDR3 reads CASRKFPNTEAFF. CDR3 DNA sequence: TGTGCCAGCAGAAAATTCCCGAACACTGAAGCTTTCTTT.

For this clonotype: A junction boundary mismatches the germline segment, possibly from a read error. The chain joins TRBV11-1 to TRBJ1-1, with a possible D match to TRBD1 (5 bases). CDR1 is SGHAT and CDR2 is FQDESV in the germline V gene (reference sequence). The CDR3 loop spans 15 amino acids. The CDR3: CASTFLGAANTETFF. CDR3 sequence (DNA): TGTGCCAGCACCTTTCTTGGGGCAGCGAACACTGAAACTTTCTTT.

To note about this clonotype: This may stem from a read error, because a much larger clone lies one nucleotide away. This rearrangement joins TRBV5-1 to TRBJ1-2; D is unresolved. From germline, CDR1 is SGHRS and CDR2 YFSETQ. Trimming stripped 2 bases from V and 4 bases from J, with 12 bases between. The length of the CDR3 is 14 residues. CDR3 coding DNA: TGCGCCAGCAGCTTTGAGATGGCAGCCTATGGCTACACCTTC. The encoded protein is CASSFEMAAYGYTF. Full variable domain (remainder filled in from reference TRBV5-1 and TRBJ1-2): KAGVTQTPRYLIKTRGQQVTLSCSPISGHRSVSWYQQTPGQGLQFLFEYFSETQRNKGNFPGRFSGRQFSNSRSEMNVSTLELGDSALYLCASSFEMAAYGYTFGSGTRLTVV.

This clonotype was recorded at least ten times. This may be a read error: a much more frequent sequence differs by one nucleotide. The rearrangement uses TRBV11-1 and TRBJ1-1; maybe TRBD1 (5 bases). Germline loops: CDR1 SGHAT, CDR2 FQDESV (reference sequence). Trimming removed 6 bases from V and 6 bases from J, with 14 bases in between. This CDR3 comprises 13 residues. CDR3 sequence: CASSFDSRSEAFF. DNA for the CDR3: TGTGCCAGCAGTTTCGACAGCCGGTCTGAAGCTTTCTTT.

Points on this clonotype: The germline gene is not matched at one end of the junction; a read error may be the cause. The CDR3 DNA is TGTGCCAGCAGCATCATCCTGGGGGCTGAAGATTTTTTT. Amino acids: CASSIILGAEDFF. The chain carries TRBV7-8 and TRBJ1-1, with a possible D match to TRBD1 (6 bases). Germline lookup yields CDR1 SGHVS and CDR2 FQNEAQ. The CDR3 has 13 amino acids.

This clonotype was detected once. Sequence at one end of the junction differs from germline and may be a read error. J is TRBJ2-3 and V is TRBV29-1, with 7 bases matching TRBD1. This CDR3 comprises 15 residues. Germline CDR1 and CDR2: SQVTM and ANQGSEA. The CDR3 sequence: CSVEGQETNTDTQYF. CDR3 DNA: TGTAGCGTTGAAGGACAGGAGACGAACACAGATACGCAGTATTTT.

This clonotype was detected many times. The chain has TRBV5-1 and TRBJ2-2; 8 bases match TRBD2. CDR3 length: 17 amino acids. V lost 0 bases, J lost 5 bases, and 9 bases stayed unmatched. Germline V CDR1 and CDR2: SGHRS, YFSETQ. The CDR3 nucleotides are TGCGCCAGCAGCTTGGGTCGTCTAGCGGGTAGTACCGGGGAGCTGTTTTTT. Its translation is CASSLGRLAGSTGELFF. Looking up the rest from reference TRBV5-1 and TRBJ2-2 gives the full variable domain: KAGVTQTPRYLIKTRGQQVTLSCSPISGHRSVSWYQQTPGQGLQFLFEYFSETQRNKGNFPGRFSGRQFSNSRSEMNVSTLELGDSALYLCASSLGRLAGSTGELFFGEGSRLTVL.

A note on this clonotype: This may be a read error, as it is one base from a much larger clone. The DNA for the CDR3 is TGTACCAGCAGCCCGCCTCGGACTAGGGCGACCTACGAGCAGTACTTC. It yields the protein CTSSPPRTRATYEQYF. The chain employs TRBV28 and TRBJ2-7, with 7 bases lining up with TRBD2. Germline CDR1 and CDR2: MDHEN and SYDVKM. This CDR3 has 16 amino acids.

This clonotype was detected only a few times. This chain joins TRBV12-5 and TRBJ2-5; no clear D gene. The CDR3 covers 14 residues. From germline, CDR1 is LGHNT and CDR2 FRNRAP. Deletions cut 1 base from V and 2 bases from J, with 8 bases between. CDR3: CASGLETVQETQYF. The CDR3 bases are TGTGCTAGTGGTTTGGAAACAGTTCAAGAGACCCAGTACTTC.

In regard to this clonotype: The junction and the germline gene differ at one end; a read error may be behind it. The chain recombines TRBV28 with TRBJ1-1; 10 nucleotides agree with TRBD1. Germline V gives CDR1 MDHEN, CDR2 SYDVKM. The CDR3 sequence is 14 residues long. This chain's CDR3 is CASQTGGSDTEAFF. The CDR3 DNA sequence: TGTGCCAGTCAGACAGGGGGCAGTGACACAGAAGCTTTCTTT.

Comments on this clonotype: One end of the junction does not line up with germline, which may come from a read error. CDR3 in amino acids: CTSSTSYRGTPNYGYTF. The CDR3 DNA follows: TGTACCAGCAGTACTTCCTACAGAGGGACCCCTAACTATGGCTACACCTTC. The chain carries TRBV6-5 and TRBJ1-2; D might be TRBD1 (5 bases). Per germline, CDR1 MNHEY and CDR2 SVGAGI. The CDR3 contains 17 residues.

As for this clonotype: The germline gene is not matched at one end of the junction; a read error may be the cause. The J gene is TRBJ2-5, the V gene TRBV4-2; TRBD1 matches 10 bases. This CDR3 contains 15 residues. CDR1 is LGHNA and CDR2 is YNFKEQ in the germline V gene. CDR3 DNA: TGTGCTAGCAGCCAGAGACAGGGGGCGGGAGCGACCCCGTACTTC. As protein: CASSQRQGAGATPYF.

This clonotype occurred a few times. The rearrangement uses TRBV28 and TRBJ2-7, with a weak D call TRBD2 (5 bases). Trimming shortened V by 7 bases and J by 0 bases, and 13 bases separated the two germline ends. This CDR3 is 14 amino acids long. The germline V gene encodes CDR1 MDHEN and CDR2 SYDVKM. This chain's CDR3 is CASKSFGSSYEQYF. As DNA, the CDR3 is TGTGCCAGCAAAAGCTTTGGGAGCTCCTACGAGCAGTACTTC.

Only a few counts were recorded for this clonotype. CDR3 DNA sequence: TGCAGTGCTAGACCCAACAGGGATAATCAGCCCCAGCATTTT. Translating gives CSARPNRDNQPQHF. The V call is TRBV20-1, the J call TRBJ1-5; tentatively, D is TRBD1 (6 bases). From germline, CDR1 is DFQATT and CDR2 SNEGSKA (reference sequence). The germline V and J ends were trimmed by 2 bases and 4 bases, with 12 bases remaining between them. This CDR3 region has 14 residues.

Worth noting for this clonotype: This may stem from a read error, because a much larger clone lies one nucleotide away. The CDR3 sequence is CTTSDSRHGNTEAFF. CDR3 sequence (DNA): TGTACCACCAGTGATTCCCGACACGGGAACACTGAAGCTTTCTTT. V and J are TRBV24-1 and TRBJ1-1; no firm D call. This CDR3 has 15 residues. Looked up from germline, CDR1 is KGHDR and CDR2 is SFDVKD.

The rearrangement uses TRBV5-1 and TRBJ2-7; 10 bases are a match to TRBD1. The CDR3 length is 15 residues. Trimming at V came to 5 bases and at J to 7 bases, leaving 12 bases not matched to a gene. Germline V gene data show CDR1 as SGHRS and CDR2 as YFSETQ. The CDR3 DNA reads TGCGCCAGCAGGCCTAGGGGGACAGGGGCTGAAGAGCAGTACTTC. This translates into CASRPRGTGAEEQYF.

This clonotype was recorded a few times. This clone may be a read error of a much larger clone one base away. The chain uses TRBV5-1 and TRBJ2-7, with 7 bases that match TRBD1. This CDR3 region has 14 residues. V lost 0 bases and J lost 8; bases outside the gene matches: 8. The V gene's germline CDR1 is SGHRS and CDR2 YFSETQ. The CDR3 DNA follows: TGCGCCAGCAGCTTGGCGGGGACAGAATACAAGCAGTACTTC. Encoded protein: CASSLAGTEYKQYF.

By sample fraction, this clonotype is medium-sized. V usage is TRBV11-2 and J usage is TRBJ1-2; TRBD1 agrees at 8 bases. The CDR3 contains 15 residues. Germline V lookup: CDR1 SGHAT, CDR2 FQNNGV. The V segment lost 0 bases and the J segment 5 bases; nucleotides outside the gene matches: 5. CDR3 coding DNA: TGTGCCAGCAGCTTAGAGACAGGGGTAATTTATGGCTACACCTTC. Protein sequence: CASSLETGVIYGYTF.

This clonotype showed up many times. The chain employs TRBV30 and TRBJ1-1; D unresolved. CDR3 length equals 15 residues. CDR1 is GTSNPN and CDR2 is SVGIG in the germline V gene (reference sequence). V lost 2 bases, J lost 1 base, and 14 bases lay in between. This CDR3 is CAWSPPSAANTEAFF. CDR3 nucleotides: TGTGCCTGGAGTCCCCCCTCTGCAGCGAACACTGAAGCTTTCTTT.

By frequency in the sample, this clonotype is medium-sized. The rearrangement links TRBV6-5 to TRBJ1-1; maybe TRBD1 (5 bases). Germline CDR1 and CDR2: MNHEY and SVGAGI. The CDR3 covers 16 residues. V gave up 6 bases and J gave up 4 bases, with 21 bases separating them. The CDR3 loop reads CASSPPWRGGGTEAFF. As DNA, the CDR3 is TGTGCCAGCAGCCCACCCTGGAGGGGTGGGGGCACTGAAGCTTTCTTT.

This clonotype was seen a few times. Because it lacks the conserved phenylalanine or tryptophan at the end, this CDR3 is likely a read error. Because the CDR3's place on the DNA is in doubt, the DNA is left out and the CDR3 is given as listed by TCRdb. The gene calls are TRBV11-3 and TRBJ2-1; the D call TRBD1 from the table was never checked on the DNA. The CDR3 region is 13 residues in length, termini included. In germline, CDR1 is SGHNT, CDR2 YENEEA. CDR3 amino acids: CANSAGGYNELFL.

The rearrangement joins TRBV28 to TRBJ2-3; TRBD1 agrees at 7 bases. Unmatched junction bases numbered 14, after V lost 11 bases and J lost 0 bases. Germline V lookup: CDR1 MDHEN, CDR2 SYDVKM. The CDR3 loop spans 16 amino acids. The CDR3 loop reads CACPKPGTVSTDTQYF. As DNA, the CDR3 is TGTGCCTGCCCCAAACCCGGGACAGTGAGCACAGATACGCAGTATTTT. Combining the CDR3 with reference TRBV28 and TRBJ2-3 gives the whole variable domain DVKVTQSSRYLVKRTGEKVFLECVQDMDHENMFWYRQDPGLGLRLIYFSYDVKMKEKGDIPEGYSVSREKKERFSLILESASTNQTSMYLCACPKPGTVSTDTQYFGPGTRLTVL.

In this sample, this clonotype turned up many times. The genes are TRBV7-8 and TRBJ1-5; D is perhaps TRBD1 (6 bases). V was clipped by 1 base and J by 5 bases, with 12 bases between them. The CDR3 spans 15 residues. The germline V gene encodes CDR1 SGHVS and CDR2 FQNEAQ. This CDR3 reads CASSLGGAWDQPQHF. The CDR3 DNA reads TGTGCCAGCAGCTTAGGGGGGGCATGGGATCAGCCCCAGCATTTT. The full variable domain, with the rest looked up from reference TRBV7-8 and TRBJ1-5, is GAGVSQSPRYKVAKRGQDVALRCDPISGHVSLFWYQQALGQGPEFLTYFQNEAQLDKSGLPSDRFFAERPEGSVSTLKIQRTQQEDSAVYLCASSLGGAWDQPQHFGDGTRLSIL.